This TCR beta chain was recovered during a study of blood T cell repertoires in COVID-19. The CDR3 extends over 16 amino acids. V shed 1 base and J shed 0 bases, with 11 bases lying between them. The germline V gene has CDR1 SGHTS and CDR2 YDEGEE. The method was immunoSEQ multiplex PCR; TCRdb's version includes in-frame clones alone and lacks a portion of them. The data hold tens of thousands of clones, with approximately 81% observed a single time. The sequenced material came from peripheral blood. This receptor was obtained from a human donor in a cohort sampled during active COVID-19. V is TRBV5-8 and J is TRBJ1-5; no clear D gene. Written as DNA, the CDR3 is TGTGCCAGCAGCTTGATACGCGACAATAGCAATCAGCCCCAGCATTTT. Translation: CASSLIRDNSNQPQHF.